Listed below are T cell receptor beta chains from one sample, sequenced in a study of blood T cell repertoires in COVID-19. Assay used: immunoSEQ multiplex PCR; TCRdb lists only in-frame clones, some missing. Seen here are about 150,000 clones, 82% observed once, and the top ten hold roughly a tenth. The sequenced sample consisted of peripheral blood. The receptor set was obtained from a woman older than 75 with active or convalescent COVID-19. Each CDR3 is given with its conserved first and last residue. The D gene is left open where the match is weak. Some rows have no size entry. The others give once, few or many, or a class for an expanded clone.

V	D	J	size	CDR3	DNA
TRBV5-1	-	TRBJ1-4	-	CASSQTYGVQEKLFF	TGCGCCAGCAGCCAGACCTACGGGGTTCAAGAAAAACTGTTTTTT
TRBV6-5	-	TRBJ1-3	-	CASRHRDTIYF	TGTGCCAGCAGACACAGGGACACCATATATTTT
TRBV11-2	-	TRBJ2-7	-	CASSPRTVKNEQYF	TGTGCCAGCAGCCCGAGGACAGTCAAGAACGAGCAGTACTTC
TRBV4-2	TRBD2	TRBJ2-5	once	CASSQRGTSGSGVETQYF	TGTGCCAGCAGCCAAAGAGGGACTAGCGGGAGTGGGGTGGAGACCCAGTACTTC
TRBV5-1	-	TRBJ2-5	few	CASGPGGEETQYF	TGCGCCAGTGGGCCGGGTGGGGAGGAGACCCAGTACTTC
TRBV11-3	TRBD2	TRBJ2-7	few	CASSSRLAGVGEQYF	TGTGCCAGCAGCTCAAGACTAGCGGGAGTGGGCGAGCAGTACTTC
TRBV6-5	-	TRBJ1-2	-	CASTMYTGTNYGYTF	TGTGCCAGCACGATGTACACCGGGACAAACTATGGCTACACCTTC
TRBV11-2	-	TRBJ2-1	-	CASSLGQANEQFF	TGTGCCAGCAGCTTAGGACAGGCCAATGAGCAGTTCTTC
TRBV24-1	TRBD2	TRBJ2-5	-	CATSDVGLAGRKYF	TGTGCCACCAGTGATGTGGGACTAGCGGGCCGTAAGTACTTC
TRBV29-1	-	TRBJ2-3	-	CSVESQGNKFGRTDTQYF	TGCAGCGTTGAATCGCAGGGGAATAAATTCGGCAGGACAGATACGCAGTATTTT
TRBV28	TRBD1	TRBJ1-1	-	CASSSRQGAFF	TGTGCCAGCAGTTCCCGACAGGGGGCTTTCTTT
TRBV14	-	TRBJ1-1	few	CASSMRTVMNTEAFF	TGTGCCAGCAGCATGCGGACAGTCATGAACACTGAAGCTTTCTTT
TRBV4-1	-	TRBJ2-7	-	CASSQALERGTPYEQYF	TGCGCCAGCAGCCAAGCCCTTGAACGGGGTACCCCCTACGAGCAGTACTTC
TRBV7-2	-	TRBJ2-1	-	CASSQEPGLVPSEQFF	TGTGCCAGCAGCCAAGAACCGGGACTGGTTCCCAGTGAGCAGTTCTTC
TRBV14	TRBD1	TRBJ1-2	-	CASSQGTGPYGYTF	TGTGCCAGCAGCCAAGGGACAGGACCCTATGGCTACACCTTC
TRBV7-8	-	TRBJ1-5	-	CASRQTRQGSNQPQHF	TGTGCCAGCAGGCAAACAAGGCAGGGGAGCAATCAGCCCCAGCATTTT
TRBV29-1	TRBD1	TRBJ2-6	-	CSVDSQGATGANVLTF	TGCAGCGTGGATTCTCAGGGGGCGACTGGGGCCAACGTCCTGACTTTC
TRBV27	-	TRBJ2-2	-	CASSLWSTGELFF	TGTGCCAGCAGTTTATGGAGTACCGGGGAGCTGTTTTTT
TRBV5-1	-	TRBJ2-3	-	CASSLGLHSTDTQYF	TGCGCCAGCAGCTTGGGACTACACAGCACAGATACGCAGTATTTT
TRBV19	TRBD2	TRBJ2-1	-	CASSVPPGLAGGEQFF	TGTGCCAGTAGTGTTCCCCCGGGACTAGCGGGCGGTGAGCAGTTCTTC
TRBV12-5	TRBD2	TRBJ2-6	-	CASGAGGSGANVLTF	TGTGCTAGTGGAGCGGGGGGATCTGGGGCCAACGTCCTGACTTTC
TRBV5-6	TRBD2	TRBJ2-7	-	CASSLYPDSGSAGQYF	TGTGCCAGCAGCTTGTATCCGGATAGCGGGTCCGCCGGGCAGTACTTC
TRBV1	-	TRBJ1-4	-	CTSSQDLALQAGRDEKLFF	TGCACCAGCAGCCAAGATCTCGCCCTTCAAGCAGGCCGAGACGAAAAACTGTTTTTT
TRBV14	TRBD2	TRBJ2-7	once	CASSHGSGSPSSYEQYF	TGTGCCAGCAGCCACGGGAGCGGGAGCCCCAGCTCCTACGAGCAGTACTTC
TRBV11-2	-	TRBJ1-2	-	CASSLDGGLGYTF	TGTGCCAGCAGCTTAGATGGTGGCCTCGGCTACACCTTC
TRBV5-8	TRBD1	TRBJ1-5	-	CASSLEVGTGSQPQHF	TGTGCCAGCAGCTTGGAAGTAGGGACAGGGAGCCAGCCCCAGCATTTT
TRBV9	-	TRBJ1-1	-	CASSPRRGSTEAFF	TGTGCCAGCAGCCCAAGAAGGGGGAGCACTGAAGCTTTCTTT
TRBV6-6	-	TRBJ1-5	-	CASSYGSPSNQPQHF	TGTGCCAGCAGTTACGGCTCACCAAGCAATCAGCCCCAGCATTTT
TRBV30	TRBD1	TRBJ1-5	-	CAWSAGGGQPQHF	TGTGCCTGGAGTGCAGGGGGCGGACAGCCCCAGCATTTT
TRBV3-1/TRBV3-2	-	TRBJ2-2	-	CASSQDGEVRGRTGELFF	TGTGCCAGCAGCCAAGACGGAGAGGTCAGGGGAAGGACCGGGGAGCTGTTTTTT
TRBV9	TRBD1	TRBJ1-1	-	CASSVGDRGPNTEAFF	TGTGCCAGCAGCGTAGGCGACAGGGGACCGAACACTGAAGCTTTCTTT
TRBV5-1	TRBD1	TRBJ1-2	-	CASSLGTGNYGYTF	TGCGCCAGCAGCTTGGGGACAGGGAACTATGGCTACACCTTC
TRBV30	-	TRBJ1-2	-	CAWSFHSWGDSYGYTF	TGTGCCTGGAGTTTCCACTCCTGGGGGGACTCCTATGGCTACACCTTC
TRBV5-1	TRBD1	TRBJ2-7	-	CASMRPGQGWNEQYF	TGCGCCAGCATGAGGCCGGGACAGGGTTGGAACGAGCAGTACTTC
TRBV5-5	-	TRBJ1-4	-	CASRPTGTSDEKLFF	TGTGCCAGCAGGCCTACCGGGACATCTGACGAAAAACTGTTTTTT
TRBV3-1/TRBV3-2	TRBD1	TRBJ1-6	-	CASSQRNGQGWGALHF	TGTGCCAGCAGCCAACGTAATGGACAGGGTTGGGGGGCCCTCCACTTT
TRBV18	TRBD1	TRBJ1-6	-	CASSIERGLNSPLHF	TGTGCCAGCTCTATAGAAAGGGGGCTGAATTCACCCCTCCACTTT
TRBV13	-	TRBJ1-2	-	CASSSTQGYGYTF	TGTGCCAGCAGCTCAACCCAGGGATATGGCTACACCTTC
TRBV11-3	-	TRBJ1-3	-	CASSSTGSGNTIYF	TGTGCCAGCAGCTCCACGGGCTCTGGAAACACCATATATTTT
TRBV7-8	-	TRBJ1-1	-	CASSPSPGGPNTEAFF	TGTGCCAGCAGCCCATCTCCGGGAGGACCGAACACTGAAGCTTTCTTT
TRBV6-2/TRBV6-3	TRBD1	TRBJ1-1	-	CASSSPTGGITEAFF	TGTGCCAGCAGTTCCCCGACAGGGGGCATCACTGAAGCTTTCTTT
TRBV4-1	TRBD2	TRBJ2-3	-	CASSQYVGLAGGRDTDTQYF	TGCGCCAGCAGCCAATACGTGGGACTAGCGGGAGGGAGGGACACAGATACGCAGTATTTT
TRBV11-2	TRBD2	TRBJ2-7	once	CASSLQREGEQYF	TGTGCCAGCAGCTTACAGCGGGAAGGGGAGCAGTACTTC
TRBV12-5	-	TRBJ1-4	-	CASGLGPGGEKLFF	TGTGCTAGTGGTTTGGGTCCTGGTGGCGAAAAACTGTTTTTT
TRBV28	TRBD1	TRBJ1-4	few	CASFTLGTGDEKLFF	TGTGCCAGCTTTACGCTGGGGACAGGGGACGAAAAACTGTTTTTT
TRBV5-4	-	TRBJ2-1	-	CASSLDSAYNEQFF	TGTGCCAGCAGCTTAGATAGCGCCTACAATGAGCAGTTCTTC
TRBV5-1	TRBD1	TRBJ1-5	once	CASSLTGGNQPQHF	TGCGCCAGCAGCTTGACAGGGGGGAATCAGCCCCAGCATTTT
TRBV15	-	TRBJ1-5	-	CATSRDLAGNQPQHF	TGTGCCACCAGCAGAGATCTTGCAGGCAATCAGCCCCAGCATTTT